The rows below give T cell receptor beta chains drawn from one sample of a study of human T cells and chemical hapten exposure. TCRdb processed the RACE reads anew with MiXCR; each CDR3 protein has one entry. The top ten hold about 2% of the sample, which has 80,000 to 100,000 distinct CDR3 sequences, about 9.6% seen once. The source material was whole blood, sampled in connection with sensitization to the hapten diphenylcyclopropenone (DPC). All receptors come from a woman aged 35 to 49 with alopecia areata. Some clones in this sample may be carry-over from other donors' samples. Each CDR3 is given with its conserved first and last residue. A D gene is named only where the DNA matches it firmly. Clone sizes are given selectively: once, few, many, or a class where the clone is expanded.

CASSMTMNSPLHF	TGTGCCAGCAGTATGACGATGAATTCACCCCTCCACTTT	many	TRBV28	TRBJ1-6	.
CASAFGVAGELFF	TGTGCCAGCGCGTTCGGGGTTGCCGGGGAGCTGTTTTTT	.	TRBV2	TRBJ2-2	.
CASSLDGKEADTQYF	TGCGCCAGCAGCTTGGATGGGAAGGAGGCAGATACGCAGTATTTT	.	TRBV5-1	TRBJ2-3	.
CASIHQGLRTDTQYF	TGTGCCAGCATCCATCAGGGCCTCAGAACAGATACGCAGTATTTT	few	TRBV6-2/TRBV6-3	TRBJ2-3	.
CSVVERGATEAFF	TGCAGCGTTGTAGAACGGGGGGCCACTGAAGCTTTCTTT	few	TRBV29-1	TRBJ1-1	.
CASRERQGARQPQHF	TGTGCCAGCAGGGAACGACAGGGGGCCCGGCAGCCCCAGCATTTT	many	TRBV6-5	TRBJ1-5	TRBD1
CASSPEPGFEAFF	TGTGCCAGCTCACCTGAACCCGGGTTTGAAGCTTTCTTT	few	TRBV18	TRBJ1-1	.
CASSLTSPETQYF	TGTGCCAGCAGTTTGACTAGCCCAGAGACCCAGTACTTC	many	TRBV28	TRBJ2-5	TRBD2
CASSSPDRPGGYEQYF	TGTGCCAGCAGTTCACCCGACAGGCCGGGGGGCTACGAGCAGTACTTC	many	TRBV28	TRBJ2-7	.
CSALPGTSGTYEQYF	TGCAGTGCTCTCCCAGGGACTAGCGGAACCTACGAGCAGTACTTC	few	TRBV20-1	TRBJ2-7	TRBD2
CASSGNSYGYTF	TGTGCCAGCAGTGGTAACAGCTATGGCTACACCTTC	few	TRBV2	TRBJ1-2	.
CASSSPSGRAIGEQFF	TGTGCCAGCAGTTCCCCTAGCGGGAGGGCCATAGGTGAGCAGTTCTTC	many	TRBV28	TRBJ2-1	TRBD2
CASSSQPGQHTEAFF	TGTGCCAGCAGCTCCCAACCGGGACAACACACTGAAGCTTTCTTT	many	TRBV9	TRBJ1-1	.